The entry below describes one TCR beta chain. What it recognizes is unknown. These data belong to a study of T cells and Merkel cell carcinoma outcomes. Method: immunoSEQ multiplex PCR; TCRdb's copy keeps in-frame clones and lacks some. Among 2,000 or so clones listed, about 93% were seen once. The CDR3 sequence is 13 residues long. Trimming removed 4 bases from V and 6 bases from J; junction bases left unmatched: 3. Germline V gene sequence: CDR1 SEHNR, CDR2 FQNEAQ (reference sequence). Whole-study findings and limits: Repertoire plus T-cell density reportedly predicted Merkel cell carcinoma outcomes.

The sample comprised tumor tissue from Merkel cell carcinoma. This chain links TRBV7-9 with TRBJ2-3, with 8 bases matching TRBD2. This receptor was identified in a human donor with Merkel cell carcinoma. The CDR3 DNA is TGTGCCAGCAGCTCGGGGGGGGCGGATACGCAGTATTTT. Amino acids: CASSSGGADTQYF.